This T cell receptor beta chain was documented in a study of T cell repertoires in cytomegalovirus infection. As for the study in general: Based on public TCR beta signatures, there were indications of CMV infection and of a matching HLA type.

This clonotype appeared many times. The target antigen is unknown. Study-wide results and limits: HLA-C-restricted CMV-specific TCR beta clonotypes prevailed in the ex vivo response.

TCRdb reprocessed the reads with MiXCR, giving one entry per CDR3 protein. Found here are approximately 500,000 distinct CDR3 sequences, 16% of them singletons; the top ten hold 20% to 30%. The germline gives CDR1 SGHVS, CDR2 FNYEAQ. The ends lost 4 bases at V and 0 bases at J; junction bases unmatched: 8. The CDR3 is 17 amino acids. The chain couples TRBV7-6 to TRBJ2-1; TRBD1 agrees at 8 bases. The origin of this receptor is a human donor in good health (CMV status not recorded). Some clones in this sample may be carry-over from other donors' samples. Sequencing was carried out using CD8+ T cells from PBMCs. The CDR3 bases are TGTGCCAGCAGCTCTGACAGGGGTACTCTCTCCTACAATGAGCAGTTCTTC. It translates to CASSSDRGTLSYNEQFF.